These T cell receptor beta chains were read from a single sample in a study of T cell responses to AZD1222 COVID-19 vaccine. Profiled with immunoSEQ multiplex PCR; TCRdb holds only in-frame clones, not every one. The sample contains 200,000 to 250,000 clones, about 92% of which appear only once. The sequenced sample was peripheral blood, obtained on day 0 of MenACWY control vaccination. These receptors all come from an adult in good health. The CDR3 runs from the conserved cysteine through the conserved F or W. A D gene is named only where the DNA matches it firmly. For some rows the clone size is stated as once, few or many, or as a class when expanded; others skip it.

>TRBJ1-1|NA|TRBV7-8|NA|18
TGTGCCAGCAGCCGATTAGTTATGAGACAAGATTCGAACACTGAAGCTTTCTTT
CASSRLVMRQDSNTEAFF
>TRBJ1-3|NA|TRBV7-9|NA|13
TGTGCCAGTCGGGTAGGATCTGGAAACACCATATATTTT
CASRVGSGNTIYF
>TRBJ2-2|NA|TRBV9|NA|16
TGTGCCAGCAGCGTAGCCCAGACCCCGGGCACCGGGGAGCTGTTTTTT
CASSVAQTPGTGELFF
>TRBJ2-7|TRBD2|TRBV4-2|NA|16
TGTGCCAGCAGCCAAGAAGCCACTAGCGGGGCCTACGAGCAGTACTTC
CASSQEATSGAYEQYF
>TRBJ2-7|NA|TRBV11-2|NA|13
TGTGCCAGCAGCTCCCGATTACCCCCCGAGCAGTACTTC
CASSSRLPPEQYF
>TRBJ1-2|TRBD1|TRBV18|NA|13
TGTGCCAGCTCACCCATGACAGGGGAGGGCTACACCTTC
CASSPMTGEGYTF
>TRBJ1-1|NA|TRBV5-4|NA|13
TGTGCCAGCAGCAGAACAGGGTCCACTGAAGCTTTCTTT
CASSRTGSTEAFF
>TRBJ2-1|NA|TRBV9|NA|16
TGTGCCAGCAGCGTAGGAGGAGGGAAACTTTACAATGAGCAGTTCTTC
CASSVGGGKLYNEQFF
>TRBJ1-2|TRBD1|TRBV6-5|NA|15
TGTGCCAGCAGCCGAGACAGGGCCACTAACTATGGCTACACCTTC
CASSRDRATNYGYTF
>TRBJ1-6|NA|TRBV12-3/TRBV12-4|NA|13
TGTGCCAGCAGTTTACTATTGGATTCACCCCTCCACTTT
CASSLLLDSPLHF
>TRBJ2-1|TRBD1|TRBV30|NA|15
TGTGCCTGGAGTGTCGAGACAGGGTCGGTCCATGAGCAGTTCTTC
CAWSVETGSVHEQFF
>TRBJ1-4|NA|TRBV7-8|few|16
TGTGCCAGCAGCTTAGCGCCGGGTGTGCCGAATGAAAAACTGTTTTTT
CASSLAPGVPNEKLFF
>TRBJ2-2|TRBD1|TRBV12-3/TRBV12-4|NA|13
TGTGCCAGCAGGGGACAGTATCCCGGGGAGCTGTTTTTT
CASRGQYPGELFF
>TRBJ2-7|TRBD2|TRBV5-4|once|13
TGTGCCAGCAGCTTTAGCGGGGGGGTTGAGCAGTACTTC
CASSFSGGVEQYF
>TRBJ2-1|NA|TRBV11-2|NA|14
TGTGCCAGCAGCTTAGAGGCCCTAGCGAATGAGCAGTTCTTC
CASSLEALANEQFF
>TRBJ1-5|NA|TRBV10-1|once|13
TGCGCCAGCAGTGAGAATGGTTATCAGCCCCAGCATTTT
CASSENGYQPQHF
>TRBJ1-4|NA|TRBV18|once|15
TGTGCCAGCTCACCACCATCAGGGGTCTATGAAAAACTGTTTTTT
CASSPPSGVYEKLFF
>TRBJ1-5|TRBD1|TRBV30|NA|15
TGTGCCTGGAGTGTACCAGGGGGTCGTCCCGTGGCCCAGCATTTT
CAWSVPGGRPVAQHF
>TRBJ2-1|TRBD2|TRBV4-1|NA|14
TGCGCCAGCAGCCAAGTGGGCCTAGCGGGGGTCTATTTCTTC
CASSQVGLAGVYFF
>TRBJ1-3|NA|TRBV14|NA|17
TGTGCCAGCAGCCAAGATCGGTCCAGGAGGTCCGGAAACACCATATATTTT
CASSQDRSRRSGNTIYF
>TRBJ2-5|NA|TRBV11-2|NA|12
TGTGCCAGCAGCCCCCTCCAAGAGACCCAGTACTTC
CASSPLQETQYF
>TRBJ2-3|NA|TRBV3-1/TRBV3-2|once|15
TGTGCCAGCAGCCAAGCGGACCGCGGACCTCCATCGCAGTATTTT
CASSQADRGPPSQYF
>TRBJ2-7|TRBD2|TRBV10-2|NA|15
TGCGCCAGCAGTAGACTAGCGGGGGGGCCGGGCGAGCAGTACTTC
CASSRLAGGPGEQYF
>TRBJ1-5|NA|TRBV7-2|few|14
TGTGCCAGCAGCGCGGACAGCAACAATCAGCCCCAGCATTTT
CASSADSNNQPQHF
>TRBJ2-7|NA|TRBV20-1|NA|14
TGCAGTGCTAGTTTAGGTCCACCACCAAACGAGCAGTACTTC
CSASLGPPPNEQYF
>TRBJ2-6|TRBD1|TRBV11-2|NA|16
TGTGCCAGCAGCCGCGACAGGGGGCTAGGGGCCAACGTCCTGACTTTC
CASSRDRGLGANVLTF
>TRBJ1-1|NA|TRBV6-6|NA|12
TGTGCCAGCGTAGGAGTGAACACTGAAGCTTTCTTT
CASVGVNTEAFF
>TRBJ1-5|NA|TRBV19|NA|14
TGTGCCAGTAGTGTGACAGTCCTTTATTCGCCCCAGCATTTT
CASSVTVLYSPQHF
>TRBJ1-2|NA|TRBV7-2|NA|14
TGTGCCAGCAGCTTCGTTTGGACTTCGATGGGCTACACCTTC
CASSFVWTSMGYTF
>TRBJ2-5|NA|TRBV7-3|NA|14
TGTGCCAGCAGCTTAACGGCCACCCAAGAGACCCAGTACTTC
CASSLTATQETQYF
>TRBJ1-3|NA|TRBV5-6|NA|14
TGTGCCAGCAGCTTGTTGAGTGCTGGAAACACCATATATTTT
CASSLLSAGNTIYF
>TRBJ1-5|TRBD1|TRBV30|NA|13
TGTGCCTGCGACAGGGGGCCGAATCAGCCCCAGCATTTT
CACDRGPNQPQHF
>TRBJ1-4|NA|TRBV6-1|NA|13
TGTGCCAGCAGTGAAAACGGGAGCGGGAAACTGTTTTTT
CASSENGSGKLFF
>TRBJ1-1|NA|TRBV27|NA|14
TGTGCCAGCAGTTTATCCACACTGAGGACTGAAGCTTTCTTT
CASSLSTLRTEAFF
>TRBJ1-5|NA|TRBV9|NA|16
TGTGCCAGCAGCGCTAGTCCTAACACGGGGGACCAGCCCCAGCATTTT
CASSASPNTGDQPQHF
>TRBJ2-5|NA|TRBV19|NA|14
TGTGCCAGTAGTAGACGGACAAAACAAGAGACCCAGTACTTC
CASSRRTKQETQYF
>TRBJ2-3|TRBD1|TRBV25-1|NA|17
TGTGCCAGCAGTGAATATCTTGGGACAGGGGGGACAGATACGCAGTATTTT
CASSEYLGTGGTDTQYF
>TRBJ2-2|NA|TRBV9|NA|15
TGTGCCAGCAGCGTAGGGGCAGGGTTGGTCGGGGAGCTGTTTTTT
CASSVGAGLVGELFF
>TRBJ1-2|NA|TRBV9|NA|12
TGTGCCAGCAGCCCTCCTCTTGGGGGCTACACCTTC
CASSPPLGGYTF
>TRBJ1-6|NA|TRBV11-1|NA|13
TGTGCCAGCAGCCCTACAGTGAGATCACCCCTCCACTTT
CASSPTVRSPLHF
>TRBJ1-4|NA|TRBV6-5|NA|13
TGTGCCAGCAGTTCGACAGTGAATGAAAAACTGTTTTTT
CASSSTVNEKLFF
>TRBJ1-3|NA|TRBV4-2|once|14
TGTGCCAGCAGCCAAAATAGCCTGGGAAACACCATATATTTT
CASSQNSLGNTIYF
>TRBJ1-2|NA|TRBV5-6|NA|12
TGTGCCAGCAGCGTGAAACAGTATGGCTACACCTTC
CASSVKQYGYTF
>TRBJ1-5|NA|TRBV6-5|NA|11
TGTGCCAGCAGTCAGAAGCAGCCCCAGCATTTT
CASSQKQPQHF
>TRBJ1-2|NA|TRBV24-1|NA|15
TGTGCCACCAGTGATGCAACAGGAAGGGACTATGGCTACACCTTC
CATSDATGRDYGYTF
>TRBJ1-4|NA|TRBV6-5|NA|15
TGTGCCAGCAGGCGGGACCGGGGCGAGGGAGAAAAACTGTTTTTT
CASRRDRGEGEKLFF
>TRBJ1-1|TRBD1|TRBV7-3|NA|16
TGTGCCAGCAGCTTAACGGCCCCTACAGGGGGAACTGAAGCTTTCTTT
CASSLTAPTGGTEAFF
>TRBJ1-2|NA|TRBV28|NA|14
TGTGCCAGCAGTTTAACAGTAGCTAACTATGGCTACACCTTC
CASSLTVANYGYTF
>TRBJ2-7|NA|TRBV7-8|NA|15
TGTGCCAGCAGCTTAAGTGGGCAGGGACCCTACGAGCAGTACTTC
CASSLSGQGPYEQYF
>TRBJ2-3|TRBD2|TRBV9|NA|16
TGTGCCAGCAGCGTAGGGGCGGGGGGGCCCGTAGATACGCAGTATTTT
CASSVGAGGPVDTQYF
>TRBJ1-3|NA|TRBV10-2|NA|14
TGCGCCAGCAATGGCGGAGACTCTGGAAACACCATATATTTT
CASNGGDSGNTIYF
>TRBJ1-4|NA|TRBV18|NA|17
TGTGCCAGCTCACCGGCAGGGAGGGGGACAACTAATGAAAAACTGTTTTTT
CASSPAGRGTTNEKLFF
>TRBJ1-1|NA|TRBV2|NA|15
TGTGCCAGCATCGCGGACAGAGCTATGAACACTGAAGCTTTCTTT
CASIADRAMNTEAFF
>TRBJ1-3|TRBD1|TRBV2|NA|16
TGTGCCAGCAGTGCTTTACAGGGGCGCTCTGGAAACACCATATATTTT
CASSALQGRSGNTIYF
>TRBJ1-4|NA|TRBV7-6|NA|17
TGTGCCAGCAGCCCCTTAGCCCGCAAGGTTTTTGATGAAAAACTGTTTTTT
CASSPLARKVFDEKLFF
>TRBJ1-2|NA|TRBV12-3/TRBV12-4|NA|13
TGTGCCAGCAGCCTTGACAACCACTATGGCTACACCTTC
CASSLDNHYGYTF
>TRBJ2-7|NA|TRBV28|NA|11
TGTGCCAGCAGTTTGAGGTACGAGCAGTACTTC
CASSLRYEQYF
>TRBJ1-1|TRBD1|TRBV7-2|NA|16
TGTGCCAGCAGCCGGGACAGGGGGCGTCTGGGTACTGAAGCTTTCTTT
CASSRDRGRLGTEAFF